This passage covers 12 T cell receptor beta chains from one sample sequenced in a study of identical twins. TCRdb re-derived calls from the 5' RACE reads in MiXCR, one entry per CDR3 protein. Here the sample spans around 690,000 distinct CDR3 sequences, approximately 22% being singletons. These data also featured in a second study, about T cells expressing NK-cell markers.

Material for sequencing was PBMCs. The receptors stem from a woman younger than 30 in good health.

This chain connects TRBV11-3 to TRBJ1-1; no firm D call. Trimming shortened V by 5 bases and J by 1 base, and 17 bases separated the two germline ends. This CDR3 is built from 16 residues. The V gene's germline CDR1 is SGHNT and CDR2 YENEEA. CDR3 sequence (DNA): TGTGCCAGCAGCCCCGACGTTCGATCCTCGAACACTGAAGCTTTCTTT. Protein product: CASSPDVRSSNTEAFF.

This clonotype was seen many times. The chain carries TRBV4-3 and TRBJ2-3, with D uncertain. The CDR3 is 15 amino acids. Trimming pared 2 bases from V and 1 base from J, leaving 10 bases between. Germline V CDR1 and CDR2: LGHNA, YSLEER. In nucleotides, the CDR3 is TGCGCCAGCAGCCAACAGGCGAGCCGCACAGATACGCAGTATTTT. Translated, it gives CASSQQASRTDTQYF.

CDR3 loop: CASSGGTRSDTQYF. The CDR3 nucleotides are TGTGCCAGCAGCGGCGGGACTAGGTCAGATACGCAGTATTTT. The rearrangement uses TRBV7-2 and TRBJ2-3; 8 nucleotides agree with TRBD2. J was trimmed by 4 bases and V by 5 bases; bases with no gene match: 5. CDR3 size: 14 residues. Per germline, CDR1 SGHTA and CDR2 FQGNSA.

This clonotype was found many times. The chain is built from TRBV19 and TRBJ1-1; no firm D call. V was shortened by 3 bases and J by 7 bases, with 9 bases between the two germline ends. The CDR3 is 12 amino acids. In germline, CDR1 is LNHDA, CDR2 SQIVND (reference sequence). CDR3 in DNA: TGTGCCAGTAGTATTGCGTTGGGTGAAGCTTTCTTT. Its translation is CASSIALGEAFF.

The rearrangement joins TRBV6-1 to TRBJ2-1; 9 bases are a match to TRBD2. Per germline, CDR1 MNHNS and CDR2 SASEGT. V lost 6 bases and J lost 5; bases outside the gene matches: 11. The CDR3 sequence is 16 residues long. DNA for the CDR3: TGTGCCAGCAGGCCCCTCCAAGCGGGGGGAAACAATGAGCAGTTCTTC. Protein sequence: CASRPLQAGGNNEQFF.

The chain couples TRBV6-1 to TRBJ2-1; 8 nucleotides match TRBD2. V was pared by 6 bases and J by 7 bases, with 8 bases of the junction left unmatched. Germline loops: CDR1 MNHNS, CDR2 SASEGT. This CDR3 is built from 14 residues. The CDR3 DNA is TGTGCCAGCAGGCCCGCGGGAGGCTGGAATGAGCAGTTCTTC. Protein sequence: CASRPAGGWNEQFF.

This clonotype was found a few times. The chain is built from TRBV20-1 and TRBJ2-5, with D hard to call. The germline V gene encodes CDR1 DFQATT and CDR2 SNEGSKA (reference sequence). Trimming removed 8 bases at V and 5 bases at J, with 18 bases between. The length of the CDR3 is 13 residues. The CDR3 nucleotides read TGCAGTTATTGGCCCCCACGGAAGGAGACCCAGTACTTC. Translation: CSYWPPRKETQYF.

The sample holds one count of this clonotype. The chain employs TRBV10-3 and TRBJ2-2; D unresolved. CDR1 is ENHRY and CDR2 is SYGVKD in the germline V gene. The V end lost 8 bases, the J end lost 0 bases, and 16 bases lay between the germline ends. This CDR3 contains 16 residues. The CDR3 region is CAISSIWGANTGELFF. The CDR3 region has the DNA TGTGCCATCTCGTCGATCTGGGGTGCGAACACCGGGGAGCTGTTTTTT.

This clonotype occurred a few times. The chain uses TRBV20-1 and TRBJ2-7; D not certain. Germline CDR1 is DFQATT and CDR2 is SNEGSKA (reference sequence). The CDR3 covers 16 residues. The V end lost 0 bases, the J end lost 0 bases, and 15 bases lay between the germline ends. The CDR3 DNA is TGCAGTGCTAGAGAAGAGGTTTGGGGTATCTCCTACGAGCAGTACTTC. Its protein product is CSAREEVWGISYEQYF.

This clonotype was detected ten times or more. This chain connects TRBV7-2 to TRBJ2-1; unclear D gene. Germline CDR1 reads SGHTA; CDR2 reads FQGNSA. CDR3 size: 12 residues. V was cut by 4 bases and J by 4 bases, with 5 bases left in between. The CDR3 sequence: CASSSQYNEQFF. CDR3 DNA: TGTGCCAGCAGCTCCCAGTACAATGAGCAGTTCTTC.

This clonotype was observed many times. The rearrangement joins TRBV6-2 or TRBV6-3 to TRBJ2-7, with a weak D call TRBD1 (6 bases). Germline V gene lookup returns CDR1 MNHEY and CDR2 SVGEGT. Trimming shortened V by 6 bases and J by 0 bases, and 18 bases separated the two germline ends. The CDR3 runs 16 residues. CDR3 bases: TGTGCCAGCAGCGGGGACATCCGTCATAGCTCCTACGAGCAGTACTTC. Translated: CASSGDIRHSSYEQYF.

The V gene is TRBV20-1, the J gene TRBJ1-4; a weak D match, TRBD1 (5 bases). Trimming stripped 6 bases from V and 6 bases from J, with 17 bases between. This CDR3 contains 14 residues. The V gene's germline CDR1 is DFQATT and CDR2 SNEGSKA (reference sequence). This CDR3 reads CSATGTGRHEKLFF. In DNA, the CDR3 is TGCAGTGCGACCGGGACCGGACGTCATGAAAAACTGTTTTTT.